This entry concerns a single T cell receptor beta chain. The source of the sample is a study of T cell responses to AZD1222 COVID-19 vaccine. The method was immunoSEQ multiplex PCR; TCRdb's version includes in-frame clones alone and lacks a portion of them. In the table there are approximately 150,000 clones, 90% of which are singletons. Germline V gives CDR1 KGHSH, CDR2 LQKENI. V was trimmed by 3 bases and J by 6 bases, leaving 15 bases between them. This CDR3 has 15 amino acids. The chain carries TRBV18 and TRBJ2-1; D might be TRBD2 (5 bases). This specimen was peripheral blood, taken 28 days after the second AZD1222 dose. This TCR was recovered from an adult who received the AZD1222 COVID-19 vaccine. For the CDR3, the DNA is TGTGCCAGCTCACCCCCTTCGCGCGGAGGCAATGAGCAGTTCTTC. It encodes CASSPPSRGGNEQFF. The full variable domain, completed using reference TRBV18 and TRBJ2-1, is NAGVMQNPRHLVRRRGQEARLRCSPMKGHSHVYWYRQLPEEGLKFMVYLQKENIIDESGMPKERFSAEFPKEGPSILRIQQVVRGDSAAYFCASSPPSRGGNEQFFGPGTRLTVL.